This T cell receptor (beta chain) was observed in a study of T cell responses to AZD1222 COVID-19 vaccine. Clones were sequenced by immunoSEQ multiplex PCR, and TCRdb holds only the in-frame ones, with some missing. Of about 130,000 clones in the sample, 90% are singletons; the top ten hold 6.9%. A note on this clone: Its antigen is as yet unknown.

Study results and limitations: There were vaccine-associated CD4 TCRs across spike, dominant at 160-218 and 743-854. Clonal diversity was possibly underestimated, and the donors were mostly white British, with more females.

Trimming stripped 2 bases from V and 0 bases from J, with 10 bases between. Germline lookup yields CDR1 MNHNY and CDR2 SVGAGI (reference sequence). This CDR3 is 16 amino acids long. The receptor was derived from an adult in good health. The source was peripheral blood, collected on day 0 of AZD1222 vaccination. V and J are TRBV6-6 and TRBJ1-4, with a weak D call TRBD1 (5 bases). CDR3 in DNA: TGTGCCAGCAGTTACGAGGGGTCACCAACTAATGAAAAACTGTTTTTT. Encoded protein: CASSYEGSPTNEKLFF.